The source of this T cell receptor beta chain is a study of cytomegalovirus exposure and HLA in healthy donors. Study-wide points: Most observed TCR sequences were rare, whereas some public TCRs were detected in many donors. In a later analysis, most CMV-associated TCR beta chains appeared HLA-restricted.

Trimming cost V 4 bases and J 2 bases; bases outside gene matches: 7. This CDR3 is built from 16 residues. Germline V gives CDR1 ENHRY, CDR2 SYGVKD. The PCR made use of 60 Vbeta and 13 Jbeta primers. TCRdb's copy holds only in-frame clones and misses some; the assay was immunoSEQ multiplex PCR. The sample consists of about 130,000 clones, around 77% of them appearing once. The sample holds a few counts of this clone. Its antigen is as yet unknown. Sequencing was done on a sample of PBMCs. This chain uses TRBV10-3 with TRBJ2-2; 7 bases agree with TRBD1. The TCR comes from a woman aged 45 to 65 in good health and CMV-seronegative. In DNA form, the CDR3 reads TGTGCCATCAGTGGGGGTAGGGGGCTAAACACCGGGGAGCTGTTTTTT. This gives the protein CAISGGRGLNTGELFF.